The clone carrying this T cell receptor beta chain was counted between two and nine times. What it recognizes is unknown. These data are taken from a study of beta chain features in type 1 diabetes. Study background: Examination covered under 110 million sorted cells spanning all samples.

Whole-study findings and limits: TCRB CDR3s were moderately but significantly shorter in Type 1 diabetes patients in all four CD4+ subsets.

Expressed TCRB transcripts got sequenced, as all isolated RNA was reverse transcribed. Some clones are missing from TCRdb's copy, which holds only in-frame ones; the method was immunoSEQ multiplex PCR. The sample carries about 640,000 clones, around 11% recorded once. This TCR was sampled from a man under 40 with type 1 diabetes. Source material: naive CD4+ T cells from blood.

The CDR3 protein is CASSQDRDNSPLHF. CDR3 bases: TGTGCCAGCAGCCAGGACAGGGATAATTCACCCCTCCACTTT. This chain links TRBV4-2 with TRBJ1-6; 8 bases agree with TRBD1. V gave up 3 bases and J gave up 5 bases; unmatched junction bases: 0. Looked up from germline, CDR1 is LGHNA and CDR2 is YNFKEQ. This CDR3 spans 14 amino acids.